This T cell receptor (beta chain) was documented in a study of T cell responses to AZD1222 COVID-19 vaccine. Points from the study as a whole: An increase in Spike-specific TCR breadth and depth was observed after two AZD1222 doses.

Here immunoSEQ multiplex PCR was the method, and the copy in TCRdb shows in-frame clones only, minus some. Of around 130,000 clones listed, about 93% are singletons. Regarding this clone: Its matching antigen is unknown. At one of its ends the junction is not consistent with the germline gene, which may arise from a read error.

The sequencing used peripheral blood, collected on day 0 of AZD1222 vaccination. The clonotype comes from an adult in good health.

The CDR3 reads CASSLGGSSEQYF. CDR3 DNA: TGTGCCAGCAGCTTGGGTGGCTCCTCCGAGCAGTACTTC. The chain employs TRBV5-6 and TRBJ2-7; D gene unclear. This CDR3 is 13 amino acids long. Germline CDR1 reads SGHDT; CDR2 reads YYEEEE.